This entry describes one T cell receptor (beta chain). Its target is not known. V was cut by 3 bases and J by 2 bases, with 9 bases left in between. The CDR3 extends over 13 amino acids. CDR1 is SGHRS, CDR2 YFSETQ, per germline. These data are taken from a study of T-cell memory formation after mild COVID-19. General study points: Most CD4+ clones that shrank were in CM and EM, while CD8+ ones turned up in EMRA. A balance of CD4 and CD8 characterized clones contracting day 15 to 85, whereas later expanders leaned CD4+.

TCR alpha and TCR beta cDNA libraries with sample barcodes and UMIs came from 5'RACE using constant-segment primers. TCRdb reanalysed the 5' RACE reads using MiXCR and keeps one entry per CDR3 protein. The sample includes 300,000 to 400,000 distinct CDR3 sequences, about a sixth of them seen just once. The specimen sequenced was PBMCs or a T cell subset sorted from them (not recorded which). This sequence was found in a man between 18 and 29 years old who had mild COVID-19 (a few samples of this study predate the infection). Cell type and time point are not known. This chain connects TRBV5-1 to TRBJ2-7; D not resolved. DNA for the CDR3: TGCGCCAGCAGCTACCGACGGGCCTACGAGCAGTACTTC. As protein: CASSYRRAYEQYF. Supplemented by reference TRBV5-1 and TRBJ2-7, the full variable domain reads KAGVTQTPRYLIKTRGQQVTLSCSPISGHRSVSWYQQTPGQGLQFLFEYFSETQRNKGNFPGRFSGRQFSNSRSEMNVSTLELGDSALYLCASSYRRAYEQYFGPGTRLTVT.